The 7 T cell receptor beta chains below were found in one sample sequenced in a study of blood T cell repertoires in COVID-19. Some clones are missing from TCRdb's copy, which holds only in-frame ones; the method was immunoSEQ multiplex PCR. The data contain around 60,000 clones, approximately 92% of them singletons. The sample was peripheral blood. The receptors derive from a man in his fifties with active COVID-19.

V and J are TRBV27 and TRBJ2-5; 10 positions match TRBD2. This CDR3 has 17 amino acids. CDR1 and CDR2 (germline): MNHEY, SMNVEV (reference sequence). The V and J ends lost 8 bases and 5 bases, in that order; junction bases with no gene match: 17. The CDR3 loop reads CASRTLGQRGGLETQYF. DNA for the CDR3: TGTGCCAGCCGAACCCTAGGCCAGCGGGGGGGCTTGGAGACCCAGTACTTC.

This chain connects TRBV11-2 to TRBJ2-7; perhaps TRBD2 as D (5 bases). Trimming left V 3 bases short and J 5 bases short, with 11 bases between. This CDR3 has 13 residues. Looked up from germline, CDR1 is SGHAT and CDR2 is FQNNGV. Written as DNA, the CDR3 is TGTGCCAGCAGCTTCCCAACTAGTAACGAGCAGTACTTC. It encodes CASSFPTSNEQYF.

This chain connects TRBV5-1 to TRBJ2-2, with D perhaps TRBD2 (6 bases). The ends were cut back, 0 bases at V and 0 bases at J, with 9 bases in the middle. Germline V lookup: CDR1 SGHRS, CDR2 YFSETQ. The CDR3 is 16 amino acids. Here the CDR3 reads CASSLVLASNTGELFF. The CDR3 DNA follows: TGCGCCAGCAGCTTGGTTCTAGCGTCGAACACCGGGGAGCTGTTTTTT.

The table lists this clone with a few counts. This sequence joins TRBV3-1 (or the pseudogene TRBV3-2) and TRBJ1-6, with a possible D match to TRBD1 (5 bases). Trimming removed 6 bases from V and 11 bases from J, with 11 bases in between. The germline V gene has CDR1 LGHDT and CDR2 YNNKEL (reference sequence). The CDR3 is made up of 12 amino acids. CDR3 residues: CASRAGGTPLHF. The CDR3 coding sequence is TGTGCCAGCAGGGCGGGGGGGACACCCCTCCACTTT.

The chain employs TRBV6-5 and TRBJ1-2, with D unclear. The CDR3 length is 15 residues. Trimming shortened V by 0 bases and J by 2 bases, and 10 bases separated the two germline ends. Germline values: CDR1 MNHEY, CDR2 SVGAGI. The DNA for the CDR3 is TGTGCCAGCAGTTACTCGGCCAGACTCAACTATGGCTACACCTTC. Its protein is CASSYSARLNYGYTF.

The chain combines TRBV4-3 with TRBJ2-7; 10 nucleotides align to TRBD1. V was clipped by 3 bases and J by 3 bases; unmatched bases: 5. The length of the CDR3 is 15 residues. Germline CDR1 reads LGHNA; CDR2 reads YSLEER. In DNA, the CDR3 is TGCGCCAGCAGCCAGGACGGGACAGGGGTCTACGAGCAGTACTTC. This sequence encodes CASSQDGTGVYEQYF.

This chain uses TRBV28 with TRBJ2-5; 8 bases map to TRBD1. CDR1 MDHEN and CDR2 SYDVKM come from the germline V gene. CDR3 length: 14 amino acids. Trimming cost V 5 bases and J 3 bases; bases outside gene matches: 5. CDR3 sequence reads: CASSPMDREETQYF. The CDR3 region has the DNA TGTGCCAGCAGTCCCATGGACAGGGAAGAGACCCAGTACTTC.